Sequencing of this T cell receptor (beta chain) was carried out in a study of blood T cell repertoires in COVID-19. TCRdb's copy holds only in-frame clones and misses some; the assay was immunoSEQ multiplex PCR. The data hold 110,000 or so clones, with 85% observed a single time. Trimming removed 8 bases from V and 2 bases from J, with 13 bases in between. The germline V gene encodes CDR1 LNHNV and CDR2 YYDKDF (reference sequence). The CDR3 has 14 residues. Material for sequencing was peripheral blood. This TCR derives from a woman aged 55-75 years with COVID-19, enrolled during active disease. The V call is TRBV15, the J call TRBJ1-3, with no clear D. In nucleotides, the CDR3 is TGTGCCACCTTTTCCGGTATAGCTGGAAACACCATATATTTT. Translating it yields CATFSGIAGNTIYF.